The 11 T cell receptor beta chains listed next were all sequenced from one sample in a study of blood T cell repertoires in COVID-19. Clones were sequenced by immunoSEQ multiplex PCR, and TCRdb holds only the in-frame ones, with some missing. The repertoire holds a few hundred thousand clones, with approximately 89% as singletons. Sequencing was performed on peripheral blood. These receptors originate from a woman aged 35 to 49 who had recovered from COVID-19.

The chain employs TRBV21-1 and TRBJ2-7; no DNA check was done on the table's D call, TRBD1. TRBV21-1 is a recognized pseudogene. The length of the CDR3 is 15 residues. In DNA form, the CDR3 reads TGTGCCAGCAGGAAAGGGGGGACAGGCCTCTACGAGCAGTACTTC. Translating gives CASRKGGTGLYEQYF.

The chain uses TRBV7-3 and TRBJ2-7; 12 bases match TRBD2. V dropped 6 bases and J dropped 1; count of bases not matched to a gene: 4. The germline gives CDR1 SGHTA, CDR2 FQGTGA. The length of the CDR3 is 15 residues. Here the CDR3 reads CASSMTSGGSYEQYF. The CDR3 DNA sequence: TGTGCCAGCAGTATGACTAGCGGGGGATCCTACGAGCAGTACTTC.

The chain has TRBV7-2 and TRBJ1-2, with a weak D call TRBD1 (6 bases). The V end lost 5 bases, the J end lost 5 bases, and 18 bases lay between the germline ends. The germline CDR1 and CDR2 sequences are SGHTA and FQGNSA. There are 15 residues in the CDR3. In nucleotides, the CDR3 is TGTGCCAGCAGCCCAGGGGACGCTTGGTCTTATGGCTACACCTTC. This codes for CASSPGDAWSYGYTF. The whole variable domain, filled in from reference TRBV7-2 and TRBJ1-2, reads GAGVSQSPSNKVTEKGKDVELRCDPISGHTALYWYRQSLGQGLEFLIYFQGNSAPDKSGLPSDRFSAERTGGSVSTLTIQRTQQEDSAVYLCASSPGDAWSYGYTFGSGTRLTVV.

The CDR3 spells CASSQGLSTDTQYF. The CDR3 DNA sequence: TGTGCCAGCAGCCAGGGTCTTAGCACAGATACGCAGTATTTT. The chain is built from TRBV2 and TRBJ2-3, with a possible D match to TRBD1 (5 bases). The V gene's germline CDR1 is SNHLY and CDR2 FYNNEI. This CDR3 is 14 amino acids long. V was shortened by 6 bases and J by 0 bases, with 10 bases between the two germline ends.

This chain joins TRBV18 and TRBJ2-3; possibly TRBD1 for D (5 bases). The CDR3 consists of 15 residues. V shed 3 bases and J shed 6 bases, with 16 bases lying between them. Germline V gives CDR1 KGHSH, CDR2 LQKENI. The chain's CDR3 is CASSPLTGYMDTQYF. CDR3 DNA: TGTGCCAGCTCACCCCTAACAGGCTACATGGATACGCAGTATTTT.

This clone was seen only a few times. This chain joins TRBV12-5 and TRBJ1-2, with a tentative D call TRBD1 (6 bases). CDR1 and CDR2 (germline): LGHNT, FRNRAP. The CDR3 loop spans 13 amino acids. V shed 5 bases and J shed 8 bases, with 15 bases lying between them. Here the CDR3 reads CASGARGVGGYTF. In nucleotides, the CDR3 is TGTGCTAGTGGTGCCAGGGGTGTTGGGGGCTACACCTTC.

The chain has TRBV19 and TRBJ1-1; D uncertain. The CDR3 runs 12 residues. Trimming removed 3 bases from V and 4 bases from J, with 6 bases in between. The V gene's germline CDR1 is LNHDA and CDR2 SQIVND (reference sequence). This CDR3 is CASSIGFTEAFF. CDR3 bases: TGTGCCAGTAGTATCGGGTTCACTGAAGCTTTCTTT.

This clone was seen only once. The V and J genes are TRBV12-3 or TRBV12-4 and TRBJ1-1; no clear D gene. This CDR3 region has 12 residues. Between the trimmed V and J ends, which lost 6 bases and 1 base, there was a span of 6 bases. The chain's CDR3 is CASSRQNTEAFF. The CDR3 DNA is TGTGCCAGCAGCAGACAGAACACTGAAGCTTTCTTT.

This clone was picked up a small number of times. The chain employs TRBV28 and TRBJ1-3; 7 nucleotides align to TRBD1. J was trimmed by 2 bases and V by 3 bases; bases with no gene match: 4. The CDR3 has 15 amino acids. Germline CDR1 MDHEN, CDR2 SYDVKM. Written as DNA, the CDR3 is TGTGCCAGCAGTTTTGACCAGGGGGCTGGAAACACCATATATTTT. This sequence encodes CASSFDQGAGNTIYF.

The chain recombines TRBV28 with TRBJ1-4, with 9 nucleotides matching TRBD1. V lost 2 bases and J lost 7; bases outside the gene matches: 11. Germline V gene sequence: CDR1 MDHEN, CDR2 SYDVKM. There are 17 residues in the CDR3. CDR3 sequence: CASSLILPDRGFEKLFF. In nucleotides, the CDR3 is TGTGCCAGCAGTTTAATTCTCCCGGACAGGGGATTTGAAAAACTGTTTTTT.

The chain uses TRBV7-8 and TRBJ2-2; possibly TRBD2 for D (7 bases). Germline CDR1 reads SGHVS; CDR2 reads FQNEAQ. CDR3 size: 15 residues. Trimming took 1 base from V and 6 from J, leaving 12 bases between them. CDR3 region: CASSLVLGGPGELFF. CDR3 nucleotide sequence: TGTGCCAGCAGCTTAGTTTTGGGGGGGCCCGGGGAGCTGTTTTTT.